Below are 15 T cell receptor beta chains sequenced from a single sample in a study of human T cells and chemical hapten exposure. TCRdb analysed the RACE reads with MiXCR anew, one entry per CDR3 protein. The top ten clones hold around 4.8% of a sample with 62,000 or so distinct CDR3 sequences, approximately 11% of them seen once. The time point denotes: pre-sensitization, week 0. The treatment was: therapeutic diphenylcyclopropenone sensitization with weekly scalp DPC. The sample was whole blood, taken in connection with sensitization to the hapten diphenylcyclopropenone (DPC). The receptors come from a woman between 50 and 59 years old with alopecia areata. Some clones in this sample may be carry-over from other donors' samples.

The V gene is TRBV14, the J gene TRBJ1-2, with 8 positions matching TRBD1. Germline assignment: CDR1 SGHDN and CDR2 FVKESK. Trimming cost V 5 bases and J 8 bases; bases outside gene matches: 7. There are 13 residues in the CDR3. CDR3 nucleotide sequence: TGTGCCAGCAGCTCGGACAGGGTGGGAGGCTACACCTTC. It yields the protein CASSSDRVGGYTF.

The chain employs TRBV7-9 and TRBJ1-5; possibly TRBD1 for D (5 bases). V lost 1 base and J lost 4, with 11 bases in between. Germline assignment: CDR1 SEHNR and CDR2 FQNEAQ (reference sequence). This CDR3 region has 15 residues. The DNA for the CDR3 is TGTGCCAGCAGCTTAGGGGGGTACCAAAATCAGCCCCAGCATTTT. This gives the protein CASSLGGYQNQPQHF.

This clonotype was counted many times. The genes are TRBV7-9 and TRBJ1-1; 9 bases agree with TRBD1. V was pared by 6 bases and J by 6 bases, with 11 bases of the junction left unmatched. The germline gives CDR1 SEHNR, CDR2 FQNEAQ (reference sequence). The CDR3 spans 15 residues. The CDR3 is CASRYLLDRGSEAFF. The CDR3 DNA reads as TGTGCCAGCAGATACCTTCTCGACAGGGGGTCTGAAGCTTTCTTT.

There are a few counts of this clonotype. V is TRBV18 and J is TRBJ1-1; TRBD1 matches at 8 bases. Trimming at V came to 5 bases and at J to 3 bases, leaving 5 bases not matched to a gene. This CDR3 has 14 residues. CDR1 is KGHSH, CDR2 LQKENI, per germline. CDR3 bases: TGTGCCAGCTCAGTAAACAGGGGGTACACTGAAGCTTTCTTT. Its translation: CASSVNRGYTEAFF.

This clonotype was counted at least ten times. The CDR3 region is CASRSGAPYNEQFF. The CDR3 nucleotides read TGTGCCAGCAGGAGCGGGGCCCCCTACAATGAGCAGTTCTTC. The V call is TRBV28, the J call TRBJ2-1; 7 bases match TRBD2. After removal of 6 bases from V and 2 bases from J, the junction contained 4 bases not matched to a gene. CDR3 size: 14 residues. Germline V lookup: CDR1 MDHEN, CDR2 SYDVKM. The full variable domain, in which reference TRBV28 and TRBJ2-1 provide the parts outside the CDR3, is DVKVTQSSRYLVKRTGEKVFLECVQDMDHENMFWYRQDPGLGLRLIYFSYDVKMKEKGDIPEGYSVSREKKERFSLILESASTNQTSMYLCASRSGAPYNEQFFGPGTRLTVL.

In its sample, this clonotype was seen a few times. The rearrangement uses TRBV12-3 or TRBV12-4 and TRBJ1-5; D is unresolved. Between the trimmed V and J ends, which lost 6 bases and 6 bases, there was a span of 12 bases. This CDR3 region has 13 residues. CDR3 sequence reads: CASSQDRFQPQHF. In nucleotides, the CDR3 is TGTGCCAGCAGCCAAGACCGTTTTCAGCCCCAGCATTTT.

This clonotype was observed a few times. The rearrangement links TRBV5-1 to TRBJ1-3; TRBD1 agrees at 11 bases. The V gene end was trimmed by 4 bases and the J gene end by 4 bases; junction bases not matched to a gene: 4. The CDR3 sequence is 15 residues long. The germline CDR1 and CDR2 sequences are SGHRS and YFSETQ. The DNA of the CDR3 is TGCGCCAGCAGCCTAGGACAGGGGGCCGGAAACACCATATATTTT. It encodes CASSLGQGAGNTIYF.

This clonotype was seen ten or more times. This rearrangement joins TRBV29-1 to TRBJ1-2; D gene unclear. The CDR3 has 13 amino acids. Per the germline V gene, CDR1 is SQVTM and CDR2 is ANQGSEA. The germline V and J ends were trimmed by 5 bases and 4 bases, with 14 bases remaining between them. CDR3 nucleotides: TGCAGCGTTCGATTGACGAGCTTCTATGGCTACACCTTC. This codes for CSVRLTSFYGYTF. Supplemented by reference TRBV29-1 and TRBJ1-2, the full variable domain reads SAVISQKPSRDICQRGTSLTIQCQVDSQVTMMFWYRQQPGQSLTLIATANQGSEATYESGFVIDKFPISRPNLTFSTLTVSNMSPEDSSIYLCSVRLTSFYGYTFGSGTRLTVV.

This clonotype was counted a few times. The CDR3: CSASRRGPTGYTF. CDR3 DNA sequence: TGCAGTGCTAGTCGGCGGGGGCCCACGGGCTACACCTTC. The J gene is TRBJ1-2, the V gene TRBV20-1, with a weak D call TRBD1 (6 bases). Deletions cut 3 bases from V and 8 bases from J, with 16 bases between. The CDR3 consists of 13 residues. Germline V lookup: CDR1 DFQATT, CDR2 SNEGSKA (reference sequence).

Concerning this clonotype itself: A much larger clone differs from this one at a single base, so this may be a read error. The chain has TRBV28 and TRBJ2-7, with 8 positions matching TRBD2. This CDR3 is 15 amino acids long. The junction had 8 bases not matched to a gene; V was cut back by 4 bases and J by 3 bases. Germline CDR1 and CDR2: MDHEN and SYDVKM. Here the CDR3 reads CASSSWGLGDYEQYF. As DNA, the CDR3 is TGTGCCAGCAGTTCATGGGGACTAGGGGACTACGAGCAGTACTTC.

This clonotype was detected many times. The chain carries TRBV6-2 or TRBV6-3 and TRBJ2-7, with D unclear. V lost 4 bases to trimming and J lost 12 bases, with 16 bases between them. The CDR3 contains 12 residues. Germline loops: CDR1 MNHEY, CDR2 SVGEGT. The CDR3 DNA follows: TGTGCCAGCAGTTTCCAGACCGTCCTTCCGTACTTC. Protein: CASSFQTVLPYF.

This clonotype has a handful of counts. The chain has TRBV19 and TRBJ1-5; TRBD1 matches at 7 bases. This CDR3 has 15 amino acids. Looked up from germline, CDR1 is LNHDA and CDR2 is SQIVND (reference sequence). V lost 9 bases and J lost 4; bases outside the gene matches: 12. The CDR3 DNA reads TGTGCCAGCCCTCTGGACAGGCTGAAGAATCAGCCCCAGCATTTT. It translates to CASPLDRLKNQPQHF.

The CDR3 nucleotides are TGTGCCAGCAGCTTAGCGTCCAGCGGGGGGGTTTTCACAGATACGCAGTATTTT. Translation: CASSLASSGGVFTDTQYF. The V gene is TRBV7-2, the J gene TRBJ2-3; 10 bases are shared with TRBD2. The CDR3 extends over 18 amino acids. Trimming removed 0 bases from V and 2 bases from J; junction bases left unmatched: 8. CDR1 and CDR2 (germline): SGHTA, FQGNSA.

This clonotype was detected ten times or more. The rearrangement joins TRBV12-3 or TRBV12-4 to TRBJ2-1; D might be TRBD2 (6 bases). The CDR3 extends over 14 amino acids. Trimming left V 8 bases short and J 7 bases short, with 18 bases between. CDR3 region: CASSLRGTLNEQFF. The CDR3 DNA reads TGTGCCAGCTCCCTGCGTGGGACTCTAAATGAGCAGTTCTTC.

This clonotype was counted ten times or more. The CDR3 carries no conserved terminal phenylalanine or tryptophan, so it likely arises from a read error. Because the CDR3's place on the DNA is in doubt, the DNA is left out and the CDR3 is given as listed by TCRdb. The chain employs TRBV27 and TRBJ2-4; the table's D call, TRBD1, was not checked against the DNA. The CDR3 sequence runs 11 residues, both termini included. Germline CDR1 is MNHEY and CDR2 is SMNVEV (reference sequence). The CDR3 loop reads CASSLNGTVPL.